Sequencing of this T cell receptor beta chain was carried out in a study of tumor-infiltrating lymphocytes in primary liver carcinoma. Starting material for RNA and DNA co-extraction consisted of about 20-32 mg of unsorted bulk tissue. From approximately 490 ng total RNA, TCR beta cDNA was generated with a primer in the constant region. Three rounds of nested multiplex PCR with slightly modified ARM-PCR produced TCR beta libraries. Investigators reported that the first two PCR rounds, at around 10 cycles each, used TRBV1-TRBV30 forward primers with a C-beta reverse primer. Each CDR3 protein is one row after TCRdb ran MiXCR on the multiplex PCR reads. The sample has approximately 110,000 distinct CDR3 sequences, 50% to 80% seen once. Details on this clonotype: Given a much more abundant clone one base away, this may be a read error.

Germline lookup yields CDR1 SGHRS and CDR2 YFSETQ. Trimming shortened V by 4 bases and J by 3 bases, and 19 bases separated the two germline ends. The CDR3 length is 16 residues. This sequence was found in a woman aged 60-75 years with primary liver carcinoma and hepatitis B virus infection. The chain employs TRBV5-1 and TRBJ1-1, with a tentative D call TRBD1 (6 bases). The sample taken for sequencing was liver tumor tissue from sampling region 3. Specified subset: tumor region T3, left-lateral pole. The DNA for the CDR3 is TGCGCCAGCAGCGTAGACGGGACAACTATGGACACTGAAGCTTTCTTT. Protein: CASSVDGTTMDTEAFF.